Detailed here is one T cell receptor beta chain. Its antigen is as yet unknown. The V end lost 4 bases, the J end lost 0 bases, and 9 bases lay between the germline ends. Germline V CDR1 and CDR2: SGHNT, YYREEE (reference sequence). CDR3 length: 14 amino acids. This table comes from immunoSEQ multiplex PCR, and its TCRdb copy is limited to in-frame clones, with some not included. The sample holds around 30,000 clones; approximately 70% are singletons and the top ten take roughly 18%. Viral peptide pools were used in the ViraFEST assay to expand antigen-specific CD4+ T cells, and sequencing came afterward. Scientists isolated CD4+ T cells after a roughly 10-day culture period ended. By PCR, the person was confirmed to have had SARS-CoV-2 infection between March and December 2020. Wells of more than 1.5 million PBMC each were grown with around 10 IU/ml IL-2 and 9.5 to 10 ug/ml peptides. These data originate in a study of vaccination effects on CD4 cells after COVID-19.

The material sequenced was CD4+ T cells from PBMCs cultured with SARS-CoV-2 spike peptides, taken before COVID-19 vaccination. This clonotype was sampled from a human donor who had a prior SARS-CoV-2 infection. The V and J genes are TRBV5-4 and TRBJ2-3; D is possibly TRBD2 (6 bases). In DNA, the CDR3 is TGTGCCAGCAGCACCGGGACTAGCACAGATACGCAGTATTTT. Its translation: CASSTGTSTDTQYF.